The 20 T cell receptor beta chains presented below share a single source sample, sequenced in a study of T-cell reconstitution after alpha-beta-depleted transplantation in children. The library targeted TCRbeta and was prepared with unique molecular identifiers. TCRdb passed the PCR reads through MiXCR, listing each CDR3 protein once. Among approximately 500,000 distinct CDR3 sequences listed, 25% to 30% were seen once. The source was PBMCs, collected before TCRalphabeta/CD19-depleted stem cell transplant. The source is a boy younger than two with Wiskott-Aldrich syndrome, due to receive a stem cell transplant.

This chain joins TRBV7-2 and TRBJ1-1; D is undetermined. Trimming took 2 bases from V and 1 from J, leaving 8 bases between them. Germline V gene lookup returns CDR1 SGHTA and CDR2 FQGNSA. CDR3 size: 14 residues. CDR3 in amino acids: CASSLSGKNTEAFF. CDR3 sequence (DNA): TGTGCCAGCAGCTTATCCGGGAAGAACACTGAAGCTTTCTTT.

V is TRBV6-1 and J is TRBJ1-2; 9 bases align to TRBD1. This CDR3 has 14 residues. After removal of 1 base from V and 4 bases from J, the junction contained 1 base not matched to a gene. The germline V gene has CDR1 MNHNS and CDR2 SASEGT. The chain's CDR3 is CASSEGDRVYGYTF. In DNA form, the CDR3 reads TGTGCCAGCAGTGAAGGGGACAGGGTCTATGGCTACACCTTC.

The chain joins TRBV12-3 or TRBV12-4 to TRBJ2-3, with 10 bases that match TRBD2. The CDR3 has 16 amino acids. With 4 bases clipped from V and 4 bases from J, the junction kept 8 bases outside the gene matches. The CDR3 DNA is TGTGCCAGCAGTTCTACTAGCGGGATTTCGCCAGATACGCAGTATTTT. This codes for CASSSTSGISPDTQYF.

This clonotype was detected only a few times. The CDR3 spells CSCLGGPGQETQYF. CDR3 sequence (DNA): TGCAGTTGCCTTGGGGGCCCCGGCCAAGAGACCCAGTACTTC. The chain uses TRBV20-1 and TRBJ2-5; TRBD1 might be the D (6 bases). CDR3 length: 14 residues. Germline CDR1 reads DFQATT; CDR2 reads SNEGSKA (reference sequence). V dropped 8 bases and J dropped 1 base, with 17 bases sitting between them.

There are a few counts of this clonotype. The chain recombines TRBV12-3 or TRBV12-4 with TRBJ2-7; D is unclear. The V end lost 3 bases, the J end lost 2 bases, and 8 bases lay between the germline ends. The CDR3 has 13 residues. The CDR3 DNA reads TGTGCCAGCAGTTTCAAGGGCCCCTACGAGCAGTACTTC. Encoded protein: CASSFKGPYEQYF.

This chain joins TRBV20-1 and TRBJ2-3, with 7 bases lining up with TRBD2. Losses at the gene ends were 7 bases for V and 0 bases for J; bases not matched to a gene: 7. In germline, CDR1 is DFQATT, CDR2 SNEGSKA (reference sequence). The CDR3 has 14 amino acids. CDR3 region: CSGPVGRSTDTQYF. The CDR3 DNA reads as TGCAGTGGTCCCGTCGGGAGGAGCACAGATACGCAGTATTTT.

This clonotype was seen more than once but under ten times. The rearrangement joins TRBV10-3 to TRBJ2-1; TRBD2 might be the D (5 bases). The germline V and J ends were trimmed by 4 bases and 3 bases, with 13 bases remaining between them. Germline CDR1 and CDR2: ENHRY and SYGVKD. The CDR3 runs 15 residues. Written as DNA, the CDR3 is TGTGCCATCAGTGTAGGAGGCAGCAACTACAATGAGCAGTTCTTC. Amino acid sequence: CAISVGGSNYNEQFF.

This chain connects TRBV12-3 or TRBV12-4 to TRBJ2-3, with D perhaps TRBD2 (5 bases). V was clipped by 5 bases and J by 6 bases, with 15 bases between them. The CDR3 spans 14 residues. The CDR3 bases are TGTGCCAGCAGTCCCGACGGAGGTCAGGATACGCAGTATTTT. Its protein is CASSPDGGQDTQYF.

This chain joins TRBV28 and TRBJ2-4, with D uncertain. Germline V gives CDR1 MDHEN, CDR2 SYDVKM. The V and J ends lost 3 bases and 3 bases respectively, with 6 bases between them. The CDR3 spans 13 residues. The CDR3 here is CASSLPSKNIQYF. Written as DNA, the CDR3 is TGTGCCAGCAGTTTGCCCAGCAAAAACATTCAGTACTTC.

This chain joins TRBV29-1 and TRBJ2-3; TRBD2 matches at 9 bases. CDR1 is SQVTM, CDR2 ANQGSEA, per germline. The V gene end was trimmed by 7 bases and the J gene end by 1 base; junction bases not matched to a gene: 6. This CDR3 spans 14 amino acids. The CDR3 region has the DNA TGCAGCGGGATACTAGCGGGTGGCACAGATACGCAGTATTTT. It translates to CSGILAGGTDTQYF.

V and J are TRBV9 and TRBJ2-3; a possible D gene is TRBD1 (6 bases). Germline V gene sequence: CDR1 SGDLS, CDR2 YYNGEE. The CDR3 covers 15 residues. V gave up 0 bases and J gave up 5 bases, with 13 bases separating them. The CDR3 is CASSVEGSRGDTQYF. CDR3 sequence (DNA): TGTGCCAGCAGCGTAGAGGGGAGCAGGGGAGATACGCAGTATTTT.

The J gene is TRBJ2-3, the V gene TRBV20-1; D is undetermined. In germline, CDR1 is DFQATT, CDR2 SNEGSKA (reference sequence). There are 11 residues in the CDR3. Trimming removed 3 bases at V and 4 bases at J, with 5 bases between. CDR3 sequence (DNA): TGCAGTGCTAGCGTGCCAGATACGCAGTATTTT. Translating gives CSASVPDTQYF.

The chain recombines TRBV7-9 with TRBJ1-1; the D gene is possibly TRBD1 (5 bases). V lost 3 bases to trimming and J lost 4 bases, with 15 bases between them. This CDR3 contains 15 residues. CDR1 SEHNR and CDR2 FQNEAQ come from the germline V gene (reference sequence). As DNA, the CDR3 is TGTGCCAGCAGCTTTGCCGGGGGAGAAGTCACTGAAGCTTTCTTT. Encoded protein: CASSFAGGEVTEAFF.

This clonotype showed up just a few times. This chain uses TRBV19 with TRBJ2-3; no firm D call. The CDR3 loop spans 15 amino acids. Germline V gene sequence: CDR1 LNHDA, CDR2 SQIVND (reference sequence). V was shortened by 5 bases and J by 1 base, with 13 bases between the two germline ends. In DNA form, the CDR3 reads TGTGCCAGTAGTTCCAGGAGAAACCGCACAGATACGCAGTATTTT. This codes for CASSSRRNRTDTQYF.

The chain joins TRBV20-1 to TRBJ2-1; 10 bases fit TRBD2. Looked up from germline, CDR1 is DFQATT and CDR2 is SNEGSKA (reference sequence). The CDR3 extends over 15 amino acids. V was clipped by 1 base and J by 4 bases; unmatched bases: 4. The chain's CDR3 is CSARGLAGIYNEQFF. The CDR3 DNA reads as TGCAGTGCTAGAGGACTAGCGGGTATATACAATGAGCAGTTCTTC.

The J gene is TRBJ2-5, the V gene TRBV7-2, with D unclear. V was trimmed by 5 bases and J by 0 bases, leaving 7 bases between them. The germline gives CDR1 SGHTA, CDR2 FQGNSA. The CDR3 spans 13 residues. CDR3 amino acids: CASSKQNQETQYF. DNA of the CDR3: TGTGCCAGCAGCAAACAAAACCAAGAGACCCAGTACTTC.

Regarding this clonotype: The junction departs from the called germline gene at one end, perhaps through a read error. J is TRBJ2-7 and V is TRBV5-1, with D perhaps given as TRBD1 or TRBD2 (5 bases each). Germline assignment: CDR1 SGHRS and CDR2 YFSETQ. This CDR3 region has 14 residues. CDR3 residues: CASSLGTGFYEQYF. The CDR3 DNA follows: TGTGCCAGCAGTTTGGGGACGGGCTTCTACGAGCAGTACTTC.

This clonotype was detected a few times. The CDR3 DNA follows: TGCAGTGCAGAGTCGGGCGGGAGCCTGAGCACAGATACGCAGTATTTT. Translating gives CSAESGGSLSTDTQYF. The chain links TRBV20-1 to TRBJ2-3; TRBD2 matches at 7 bases. The CDR3 spans 16 residues. Germline V gene sequence: CDR1 DFQATT, CDR2 SNEGSKA (reference sequence). With 6 bases clipped from V and 0 bases from J, the junction kept 12 bases outside the gene matches.

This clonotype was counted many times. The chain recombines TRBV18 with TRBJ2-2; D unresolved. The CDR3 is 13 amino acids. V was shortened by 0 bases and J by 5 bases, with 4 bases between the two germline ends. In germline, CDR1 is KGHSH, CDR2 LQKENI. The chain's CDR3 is CASSPPGTGELFF. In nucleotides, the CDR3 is TGTGCCAGCTCACCACCAGGGACCGGGGAGCTGTTTTTT.

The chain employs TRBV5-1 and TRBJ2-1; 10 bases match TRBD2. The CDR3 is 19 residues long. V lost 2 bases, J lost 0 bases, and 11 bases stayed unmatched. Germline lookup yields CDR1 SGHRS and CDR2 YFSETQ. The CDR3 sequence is CASSLTPVGLADSYNEQFF. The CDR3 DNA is TGCGCCAGCAGCTTAACTCCCGTAGGACTAGCGGACTCCTACAATGAGCAGTTCTTC.